Described below is a single T cell receptor beta chain sequence and its context. CDR1 DFQATT and CDR2 SNEGSKA come from the germline V gene (reference sequence). V gave up 0 bases and J gave up 10 bases, with 9 bases separating them. The CDR3 has 11 amino acids. This entry belongs to a study of blood T cell repertoires in COVID-19. Original data processing: Amplification of reference gene primers provided the estimated nucleated cell counts. Sequenced by immunoSEQ multiplex PCR; TCRdb stores in-frame clones only, minus some. That table furnishes V, J and clone size, whereas the DNA furnished D and trimming. The sample carries 150,000 to 200,000 clones, roughly 88% recorded once.

The source is a woman aged 55-69 years with acute or convalescent COVID-19. The sample was peripheral blood. This chain uses TRBV20-1 with TRBJ1-1; possibly TRBD1 for D (6 bases). Here the CDR3 reads CSARDRGRAFF. In nucleotides, the CDR3 is TGCAGTGCTAGAGACAGGGGTAGAGCTTTCTTT.